Listed here is a single T cell receptor beta chain. There is no known antigen for this receptor. No clone much larger than this one lies a single base away; base qualities are absent. From the germline V gene, CDR1 is SGHRS and CDR2 is YFSETQ. The CDR3 runs 15 residues from the cysteine to the phenylalanine. The entry retains the CDR3 DNA only, 45 bases that are in frame from base 1. Germline trimming amounts to 4 bases on V and 5 bases on J, with 6 as the count of junction bases outside the gene matches. The control cohort consisted of approximately ten patients who had myeloablative marrow transplants with methotrexate plus a calcineurin inhibitor and who were sampled 1 year after transplant. Peripheral blood and bone marrow mononuclear cells were isolated by Ficoll-Hypaque density centrifugation and cryopreserved. These data belong to a study of T cells after posttransplantation cyclophosphamide (TCRdb year 2016). Concerning the study at large: Using TRB sequencing, the study followed how the T cell repertoire reconstituted after myeloablative bone marrow transplantation in which posttransplantation cyclophosphamide served as GVHD prophylaxis. TRA and TRB clonality were tightly correlated in 9 samples, so subsequent TCR analyses focused on TRB only. Antigen receptor sequencing covered samples from 30 to 45 PTCy-treated patients and 15 to 20 of their related bone marrow donors. Public TRB sequences were checked against a database of over 3,600 sequences associated with responses to pathogens, tumor antigens, self-antigens and alloantigens. Blood from every one of the approximately 37 PTCy patients who had 1-year posttransplant specimens underwent TRB sequencing. In 3 patients, TRB sequencing was also performed on up to 3 more blood samples taken 2 to 5.2 years after transplant, and in several patients, pretransplant blood was also TRB-sequenced.

General study outcomes and caveats: The TRB repertoires of T cells infiltrating skin or GI tract showed only limited overlap with the TRB repertoires of T cells in blood. Donor-recipient similarity was low at 1-2 months but rose over the first year, and later blood repertoires were often dominated by donor CD8+ memory clones. Across 35 to 55 patients, TRB clonality was highly associated with recipient CMV seropositivity and CMV reactivation, and diversity in PTCy patients was similar to diversity in CNI/methotrexate controls.

Genomic DNA was the input for TRB sequencing, which was run either with the immunoSEQ assay at survey resolution or with the hsTCRB kit. On the authors' methods: The immunoSEQ software handled the initial read processing, while the LymphoSeq R package was used for the repertoire analyses. For each TRB dataset, clonality was calculated as 1 minus normalized Shannon entropy, and the Gini coefficient was computed as well. Phenotypes of unsorted samples were inferred by mapping TRB sequences from sorted subsets of the recipient or donor onto unsorted samples of the same recipient. As stored in TCRdb, this immuneACCESS dataset retains in-frame rearrangements with V and J assigned. A fraction of the clones does not appear; measured against another copy, unresolved V genes explain less than half of the discrepancy, and the remainder lacks a known reason. That table is the source of V, J and clone size, and D and trimming were worked out from the DNA. Recorded for this sample are roughly 20,000 clones; 89% of them occurred a single time. The ten biggest clones cover 8.2% of the sample.

The sample in question was PBMCs, obtained after an allogeneic stem cell transplant with a calcineurin inhibitor and methotrexate. This clonotype originated in a female patient in her fifties or sixties who received an allogeneic stem cell transplant from an unrelated donor, was CMV-positive, and had chronic GVHD only. After a transplant, some T cells may be of graft donor origin. Recombination joined TRBV5-1 with TRBJ2-1; 10 bases in between match TRBD2. CDR3 region: CASSDSGRTDNEQFF. The DNA reads TGCGCCAGCAGCGATAGCGGGAGGACCGACAATGAGCAGTTCTTC. Outside the CDR3, residues come from the reference TRBV5-1 and TRBJ2-1 proteins, so the full variable domain is: KAGVTQTPRYLIKTRGQQVTLSCSPISGHRSVSWYQQTPGQGLQFLFEYFSETQRNKGNFPGRFSGRQFSNSRSEMNVSTLELGDSALYLCASSDSGRTDNEQFFGPGTRLTVL.